This paragraph covers one TCR beta chain sequence. Its specificity is not known. This sample was taken from a study of cytomegalovirus exposure and HLA in healthy donors. Study-wide background: Counted in an early data release were about 85 million unique TCRs from HLA-typed donors.

V gave up 0 bases and J gave up 3 bases, with 18 bases separating them. The CDR3 consists of 17 residues. CDR1 is MGHRA, CDR2 YSYEKL, per germline. PCR was performed using 60 Vbeta and 13 Jbeta primers. Data came from immunoSEQ multiplex PCR; TCRdb stores just in-frame clones and leaves some out. The table lists fewer than 200,000 clones, 80% to 90% of them singletons. Whole-study results and caveats: Most TCR sequences were rare, but some public TCRs occurred in many donors.

This TCR derives from a woman between 18 and 30 years old in good health and CMV-seronegative. Source material: PBMCs. The gene calls are TRBV4-1 and TRBJ2-7; possibly TRBD2 for D (6 bases). CDR3 protein: CASSQDEGKRVNYEQYF. The DNA for the CDR3 is TGCGCCAGCAGCCAAGATGAGGGCAAGCGGGTAAACTACGAGCAGTACTTC.